The rows below give T cell receptor beta chains drawn from one sample of a study of T cells in localized non-small cell lung cancer. Repertoires were generated with immunoSEQ multiplex PCR, while TCRdb's copy carries only in-frame clones and drops some. Seen here are 8,000 or so clones, approximately 95% observed once, and the top ten hold about 2.9%. Sequences were derived from peripheral blood, sampled before any cancer treatment. All receptors come from a woman aged 35 to 75 with stage I lung adenocarcinoma. Both conserved end residues are part of each CDR3. The D gene is left open where the match is weak. Size is omitted from some rows. Given values are once, few, many or a class for expanded clones.

D gene	J gene	clone size	V gene	CDR3 DNA	CDR3 protein
-	TRBJ2-3	-	TRBV29-1	TGCAGCGTTGGTAATACGCAGTATTTT	CSVGNTQYF
-	TRBJ2-7	-	TRBV5-1	TGCGCCAGCAGCCCGTGGACAATCCAGGCGGCCTCCGAGCAGTACTTC	CASSPWTIQAASEQYF
-	TRBJ2-7	-	TRBV5-1	TGCGCCAGCAGCCTCAAACGAGGGACATCCTACGAGCAGTACTTC	CASSLKRGTSYEQYF
TRBD2	TRBJ2-3	-	TRBV6-1	TGTGCCAGCAGTGATGGGCGGGGGGGCCCCGCAGATACGCAGTATTTT	CASSDGRGGPADTQYF
-	TRBJ2-1	-	TRBV5-1	TGCGCCAGCAGCCTGTCGGGACGTAGCTCCTACAATGAGCAGTTCTTC	CASSLSGRSSYNEQFF
-	TRBJ1-1	-	TRBV29-1	TGCAGCGCATCGGACAGCCAGAACACTGAAGCTTTCTTT	CSASDSQNTEAFF
-	TRBJ2-3	-	TRBV11-2	TGTGCCAGCAGCTTCATCGCGGCAGGGTTAGCAGATACGCAGTATTTT	CASSFIAAGLADTQYF
-	TRBJ2-4	-	TRBV2	TGTGCCAGCAGTGAACTCGGACAGAGGGGTGACATTCAGTACTTC	CASSELGQRGDIQYF
-	TRBJ2-1	-	TRBV4-2	TGTGCCAGCAGCCAAGACAATAACAATGAGCAGTTCTTC	CASSQDNNNEQFF
-	TRBJ1-1	-	TRBV30	TGTGCCTGGAGTACCGATAAGAACACTGAAGCTTTCTTT	CAWSTDKNTEAFF
-	TRBJ2-7	-	TRBV6-1	TGTGCCAGCAGTGAACCAGGGGACTCCTACGAGCAGTACTTC	CASSEPGDSYEQYF
-	TRBJ1-1	-	TRBV5-1	TGCGCCAGCCGAGCCTTCGGCCAGAACACTGAAGCTTTCTTT	CASRAFGQNTEAFF
TRBD2	TRBJ2-1	large	TRBV29-1	TGCAGCGTGTCCGGGACTAGCACCTACAATGAGCAGTTCTTC	CSVSGTSTYNEQFF
TRBD2	TRBJ2-5	-	TRBV6-5	TGTGCCAGCAGCCCCAGACTAGCGGAGGAGACCCAGTACTTC	CASSPRLAEETQYF
-	TRBJ2-5	-	TRBV6-5	TGTGCCAGCAGCCCTACTAGCAGACAAGAGACCCAGTACTTC	CASSPTSRQETQYF
-	TRBJ2-3	few	TRBV2	TGTGCCAGTGAGGGACGTACGCAGTATTTT	CASEGRTQYF
-	TRBJ1-1	-	TRBV6-5	TGTGCCAGCACCCTAGGACAGATAAGAACTGAAGCTTTCTTT	CASTLGQIRTEAFF
-	TRBJ1-1	-	TRBV5-1	TGCGCCAGCAGCTTGGGGACAGAAACTGAAGCTTTCTTT	CASSLGTETEAFF
TRBD1	TRBJ1-4	-	TRBV19	TGTGCCAGTAGTCCCGGAGACAGGGATGGGCGCGAAAAACTGTTTTTT	CASSPGDRDGREKLFF
-	TRBJ2-3	-	TRBV7-2	TGTGCCAGCAGCTTAAGGGCGGGACAGTCCACAGATACGCAGTATTTT	CASSLRAGQSTDTQYF
TRBD2	TRBJ2-3	-	TRBV5-4	TGTGCCGTTTGGAGGGCTAGCGGGAGTATAAATACGCAGTATTTT	CAVWRASGSINTQYF
TRBD2	TRBJ2-1	-	TRBV7-6	TGTGCCAGCAGCTCCTTGTTTAGCGGGGGGGCGAATGAGCAGTTCTTC	CASSSLFSGGANEQFF
-	TRBJ2-7	-	TRBV6-6	TGTGCCAGCGCCGGACGGCGGGAAACCTACGAGCAGTACTTC	CASAGRRETYEQYF
TRBD1	TRBJ2-7	once	TRBV14	TGTGCCAGCAGCCAAGTAACCCCGGGACAGGGGGCGCGGGACGAGCAGTACTTC	CASSQVTPGQGARDEQYF
-	TRBJ2-7	-	TRBV30	TGTGCCTGGAGTCCAGGGATTAATCCCTACGAGCAGTACTTC	CAWSPGINPYEQYF
-	TRBJ1-3	-	TRBV7-6	TGTGCCAGCAGCTTAGTCGGACGCTTTGCTGGAAACACCATATATTTT	CASSLVGRFAGNTIYF
TRBD2	TRBJ2-1	-	TRBV7-3	TGTGCCAGCAGCTTAACGGCTAGCGGGGCCTACAATGAGCAGTTCTTC	CASSLTASGAYNEQFF
-	TRBJ1-3	-	TRBV7-9	TGTGCCAGCAGCTTAGGGACAGCAAGCTCCATATATTTT	CASSLGTASSIYF
-	TRBJ1-3	-	TRBV7-9	TGTGCCAGCAGCTTAGTGGGCACCCTTGGAAACACCATATATTTT	CASSLVGTLGNTIYF
-	TRBJ2-7	-	TRBV18	TGTGCCAGCTCACCACCGGGGGGCGCCGGCTACGAGCAGTACTTC	CASSPPGGAGYEQYF
TRBD2	TRBJ2-3	-	TRBV18	TGTGCCAGCTCCACGGGGAGGGGAACAGATACGCAGTATTTT	CASSTGRGTDTQYF
TRBD2	TRBJ2-7	-	TRBV5-4	TGTGCCAGCAGCTATGCGGGAGTTTACGAGCAGTACTTC	CASSYAGVYEQYF
TRBD1	TRBJ1-1	-	TRBV6-5	TGTGCCAGCAGCAAACAGGGGAGCGAGGCTTTCTTT	CASSKQGSEAFF
TRBD2	TRBJ2-3	-	TRBV18	TGTGCCAGCTCACCGAGACTAGCGGGGGTTTCTAGCACAGATACGCAGTATTTT	CASSPRLAGVSSTDTQYF
-	TRBJ1-1	-	TRBV7-9	TGTGCCAGCAGCTTAGTTGGGGGAATCTCTGAAGCTTTCTTT	CASSLVGGISEAFF
-	TRBJ2-1	-	TRBV2	TGTGCCAGCATGCGGGACCCGTTACTCAGTGGTGAGCAGTTCTTC	CASMRDPLLSGEQFF
TRBD1	TRBJ1-2	-	TRBV18	TGTGCCAGCTCACCCTCCACGGGACAGGATGTCTATGGCTACACCTTC	CASSPSTGQDVYGYTF